A single sample is the source of the 6 T cell receptor beta chains below, sequenced in a study of glioma-infiltrating T cells after dendritic cell vaccination. This table comes from immunoSEQ multiplex PCR, and its TCRdb copy is limited to in-frame clones, with some not included. The sample includes around 67,000 clones, approximately 80% of them seen just once. Material: blood, obtained before dendritic cell vaccination. These receptors were obtained from a human donor with glioblastoma.

The chain couples TRBV14 to TRBJ2-7, with 8 bases identical to TRBD2. This CDR3 is 14 amino acids long. Germline CDR1 is SGHDN and CDR2 is FVKESK. V shed 0 bases, J shed 6 bases, and the junction held 4 bases outside the gene matches. Written as DNA, the CDR3 is TGTGCCAGCAGCCAAGATTCCCGGGGGGGCGAGCAGTACTTC. Its translation: CASSQDSRGGEQYF.

J is TRBJ1-5 and V is TRBV7-2; the D is unclear. Germline CDR1 reads SGHTA; CDR2 reads FQGNSA. The CDR3 has 14 amino acids. V was trimmed by 2 bases and J by 1 base, leaving 6 bases between them. This chain's CDR3 is CASSLRGSNQPQHF. CDR3 DNA: TGTGCCAGCAGCTTACGAGGGAGCAATCAGCCCCAGCATTTT.

The genes are TRBV5-6 and TRBJ2-3; D not certain. Trimming left V 5 bases short and J 2 bases short, with 18 bases between. CDR1 is SGHDT, CDR2 YYEEEE, per germline. There are 16 residues in the CDR3. This CDR3 reads CASSQLTQSLTDTQYF. The CDR3 bases are TGTGCCAGCAGTCAATTGACACAGTCCCTCACAGATACGCAGTATTTT. Supplemented by reference TRBV5-6 and TRBJ2-3, the full variable domain reads DAGVTQSPTHLIKTRGQQVTLRCSPKSGHDTVSWYQQALGQGPQFIFQYYEEEERQRGNFPDRFSGHQFPNYSSELNVNALLLGDSALYLCASSQLTQSLTDTQYFGPGTRLTVL.

This sequence joins TRBV27 and TRBJ2-1; maybe TRBD1 (6 bases). CDR3 length: 17 amino acids. Trimming removed 4 bases at V and 10 bases at J, with 26 bases between. Germline values: CDR1 MNHEY, CDR2 SMNVEV (reference sequence). CDR3 in DNA: TGTGCCAGCAGTTCCAACGTGGACAGCCCTCGTGTCGAAGAGCAGTTCTTC. This gives the protein CASSSNVDSPRVEEQFF.

The chain couples TRBV29-1 to TRBJ1-1; D is unresolved. CDR1 is SQVTM, CDR2 ANQGSEA, per germline. V was trimmed by 7 bases and J by 5 bases, leaving 17 bases between them. CDR3 length: 13 amino acids. Here the CDR3 DNA reads TGCAGCGCTAAGGAGTCCTCGGATACTGAAGCTTTCTTT. Amino acid sequence: CSAKESSDTEAFF.

The rearrangement uses TRBV5-1 and TRBJ2-1; a weak D match, TRBD2 (6 bases). Per germline, CDR1 SGHRS and CDR2 YFSETQ. This CDR3 is built from 14 residues. Between the trimmed V and J ends, which lost 0 bases and 9 bases, there was a span of 13 bases. CDR3 in amino acids: CASSLGLGVGEQFF. CDR3 DNA sequence: TGCGCCAGCAGCTTGGGACTAGGCGTTGGTGAGCAGTTCTTC.